One and the same sample provided the 32 T cell receptor beta chains below, sequenced in a study of shared clonotypes between healthy human individuals. Assay used: immunoSEQ multiplex PCR; TCRdb lists only in-frame clones, some missing. The data contain roughly 1.4 million clones, roughly 98.5% of them seen just once; the ten biggest clones take up under 0.45%. Material for sequencing was naive CD4+ T cells sorted from blood. Subset in this sample: CD45RA+ positively selected. The receptors derive from a man aged 25 to 45 in good health.

V gene TRBV29-1 combines with J gene TRBJ1-1, with 11 positions matching TRBD1. The CDR3 runs 14 residues. Germline V CDR1 and CDR2: SQVTM, ANQGSEA. Trimming took 5 bases from V and 4 from J; bases not matched to a gene: 6. The CDR3 coding sequence is TGCAGCGTTTGGACAGGGGGCGGGGGCACTGAAGCTTTCTTT. Its translation: CSVWTGGGGTEAFF.

Comment on this clone: This sample includes further DNA sequences coding for the same CDR3. V gene TRBV6-5 combines with J gene TRBJ2-7; no clear D. The CDR3 totals 12 residues. Trimming removed 3 bases from V and 6 bases from J, with 9 bases in between. The V gene's germline CDR1 is MNHEY and CDR2 SVGAGI. CDR3 in DNA: TGTGCCAGCAGTTATCTCGGCCGCGAGCAGTACTTC. Its protein is CASSYLGREQYF.

V is TRBV15 and J is TRBJ2-7, with unresolved D. Germline V gives CDR1 LNHNV, CDR2 YYDKDF (reference sequence). The CDR3 spans 15 residues. The V and J ends lost 0 bases and 0 bases respectively, with 9 bases between them. CDR3 coding DNA: TGTGCCACCAGCAGAGATGCGTCGAGCTCCTACGAGCAGTACTTC. It is translated as CATSRDASSSYEQYF.

The chain links TRBV25-1 to TRBJ2-3, with 10 bases matching TRBD2. This CDR3 has 13 amino acids. Germline V gene data show CDR1 as MGHDK and CDR2 as SYGVNS. V shed 8 bases and J 3 bases; nucleotides not matched to a gene: 2. The CDR3 DNA sequence: TGTGCCAGCCAACTAGCGGGAACAGATACGCAGTATTTT. Amino acids: CASQLAGTDTQYF.

The chain has TRBV19 and TRBJ1-2, with 7 bases identical to TRBD1. Germline V gene data show CDR1 as LNHDA and CDR2 as SQIVND (reference sequence). V lost 9 bases and J lost 9; bases outside the gene matches: 16. The CDR3 covers 14 residues. In DNA form, the CDR3 reads TGTGCCAGCCGAAATGACAGGGACGGCTTGAGCTACACCTTC. Protein: CASRNDRDGLSYTF.

The rearrangement uses TRBV5-1 and TRBJ2-5, with 10 bases that match TRBD2. V was clipped by 3 bases and J by 5 bases; unmatched bases: 10. CDR1 SGHRS and CDR2 YFSETQ come from the germline V gene. CDR3 size: 16 residues. CDR3 DNA sequence: TGCGCCAGCAGCTCCCTCGGACTAGCGGAAAGGGAGACCCAGTACTTC. This codes for CASSSLGLAERETQYF.

The J gene is TRBJ2-1, the V gene TRBV7-2, with TRBD2 as a possible D gene (6 bases). Germline V gene sequence: CDR1 SGHTA, CDR2 FQGNSA. This CDR3 comprises 15 residues. V lost 2 bases and J 1 base, leaving 9 bases between the germline ends. The CDR3 region has the DNA TGTGCCAGCAGCTTATCTAGCGCGTCCTACAATGAGCAGTTCTTC. It encodes CASSLSSASYNEQFF.

The gene calls are TRBV28 and TRBJ2-3; 13 nucleotides agree with TRBD2. The CDR3 is made up of 16 amino acids. V shed 5 bases, J shed 4 bases, and the junction held 6 bases outside the gene matches. CDR1 MDHEN and CDR2 SYDVKM come from the germline V gene. The CDR3, as DNA: TGTGCCAGCAGTCCGAGGACTAGCGGGAGCCCAGATACGCAGTATTTT. As protein: CASSPRTSGSPDTQYF.

This sequence joins TRBV19 and TRBJ2-1; 11 nucleotides align to TRBD2. Trimming at V came to 4 bases and at J to 4 bases, leaving 6 bases not matched to a gene. This CDR3 contains 16 residues. CDR1 is LNHDA, CDR2 SQIVND, per germline (reference sequence). CDR3: CASSSLGLAEYNEQFF. The CDR3 DNA follows: TGTGCCAGTAGTAGTTTGGGACTAGCGGAATACAATGAGCAGTTCTTC.

This clone was seen once. The chain links TRBV4-2 to TRBJ2-2; D is undetermined. Germline CDR1 is LGHNA and CDR2 is YNFKEQ. Trimming took off 2 bases at V and 4 bases at J, with 14 bases between the two ends. The CDR3 is 16 residues long. The CDR3 nucleotides are TGTGCCAGCAGCCAAATGGACGCGGCGGTCACCGGGGAGCTGTTTTTT. Protein: CASSQMDAAVTGELFF.

V usage is TRBV11-2 and J usage is TRBJ1-2; D gene unclear. From germline, CDR1 is SGHAT and CDR2 FQNNGV. This CDR3 is built from 14 residues. With 5 bases removed from V and 2 bases from J, the gap between germline ends came to 12 bases. The CDR3 region has the DNA TGTGCCAGCAGCCCCAGAAGCAAAAACTATGGCTACACCTTC. This encodes CASSPRSKNYGYTF.

This chain joins TRBV18 and TRBJ2-7; TRBD2 matches at 8 bases. The V and J ends lost 3 bases and 0 bases, in that order; junction bases with no gene match: 16. CDR1 is KGHSH, CDR2 LQKENI, per germline. The CDR3 sequence is 19 residues long. CDR3 sequence (DNA): TGTGCCAGCTCACCCCCTTTTGATCAGCGCAGCGGGAGCTCCTACGAGCAGTACTTC. Its translation: CASSPPFDQRSGSSYEQYF.

V gene TRBV5-6 combines with J gene TRBJ1-1; 9 bases map to TRBD1. The V segment lost 2 bases and the J segment 0 bases; nucleotides outside the gene matches: 5. The CDR3 sequence is 16 residues long. Germline CDR1 and CDR2: SGHDT and YYEEEE. The CDR3 DNA follows: TGTGCCAGCAGCTTACCAGGGACAGGGTTGAACACTGAAGCTTTCTTT. This codes for CASSLPGTGLNTEAFF.

V is TRBV7-8 and J is TRBJ1-5; 7 nucleotides agree with TRBD1. J was trimmed by 6 bases and V by 1 base; bases with no gene match: 6. The CDR3 loop spans 15 amino acids. CDR1 SGHVS and CDR2 FQNEAQ come from the germline V gene. CDR3 region: CASSLGGGGLQPQHF. Written as DNA, the CDR3 is TGTGCCAGCAGCTTAGGAGGGGGCGGACTTCAGCCCCAGCATTTT.

V is TRBV27 and J is TRBJ2-1; TRBD1 is a possible D gene (6 bases). The V gene lost 7 bases and the J gene lost 4 bases, with 35 bases spanning the gap. The CDR3 length is 21 residues. Looked up from germline, CDR1 is MNHEY and CDR2 is SMNVEV (reference sequence). This chain's CDR3 is CASTESRPSRGTHSVYNEQFF. CDR3 DNA: TGTGCCAGCACGGAGAGCCGCCCTAGCAGGGGAACTCATTCAGTGTACAATGAGCAGTTCTTC.

The V call is TRBV6-1, the J call TRBJ2-1, with D maybe TRBD1 (5 bases). V was cut by 1 base and J by 7 bases, with 11 bases left in between. The germline V gene encodes CDR1 MNHNS and CDR2 SASEGT. This CDR3 contains 14 residues. The CDR3 spells CASSEVQATNEQFF. The CDR3 DNA sequence: TGTGCCAGCAGTGAAGTACAGGCGACGAATGAGCAGTTCTTC.

This clone was recorded only once. The V gene is TRBV7-9, the J gene TRBJ2-2; 7 bases fit TRBD1. The V gene end was trimmed by 1 base and the J gene end by 7 bases; junction bases not matched to a gene: 6. The CDR3 contains 15 residues. Germline V CDR1 and CDR2: SEHNR, FQNEAQ (reference sequence). This chain's CDR3 is CASSLGDRDSGELFF. The CDR3 nucleotides are TGTGCCAGCAGCTTAGGAGACAGGGATAGCGGGGAGCTGTTTTTT. Complete variable domain (other parts from reference TRBV7-9 and TRBJ2-2): DTGVSQNPRHKITKRGQNVTFRCDPISEHNRLYWYRQTLGQGPEFLTYFQNEAQLEKSRLLSDRFSAERPKGSFSTLEIQRTEQGDSAMYLCASSLGDRDSGELFFGEGSRLTVL.

The genes are TRBV7-2 and TRBJ2-7; 8 positions agree with TRBD2. This CDR3 comprises 15 residues. Germline V CDR1 and CDR2: SGHTA, FQGNSA. V was clipped by 4 bases and J by 2 bases; unmatched bases: 7. The CDR3 DNA reads as TGTGCCAGCAGCTCTCGGGGGGGACTAGCCTACGAGCAGTACTTC. It specifies CASSSRGGLAYEQYF.

The rearrangement links TRBV10-2 to TRBJ2-1, with 11 bases aligning to TRBD2. This CDR3 has 15 residues. With V trimmed by 6 bases and J by 9 bases, 10 bases remained unmatched. In germline, CDR1 is WSHSY, CDR2 SAAADI. The CDR3 coding sequence is TGCGCCAGCAGGGCGACTAGCGGGATTGGGGCTGAGCAGTTCTTC. Its translation: CASRATSGIGAEQFF.

This clone came up once. The chain carries TRBV5-5 and TRBJ2-7, with TRBD1 identical over 8 bases. Germline V gives CDR1 SGHKS, CDR2 YYEKEE (reference sequence). The ends lost 2 bases at V and 0 bases at J; junction bases unmatched: 16. The CDR3 runs to 19 residues. CDR3 protein: CASSLGAYGTGQASYEQYF. CDR3 bases: TGTGCCAGCAGCTTAGGCGCGTACGGGACGGGACAGGCCTCCTACGAGCAGTACTTC.

The chain joins TRBV2 to TRBJ2-7; tentatively, D is TRBD1 or TRBD2 (5 bases each). The CDR3 has 12 residues. Trimming removed 6 bases at V and 5 bases at J, with 11 bases between. Germline V lookup: CDR1 SNHLY, CDR2 FYNNEI. The CDR3 loop reads CASRGDRDEQYF. CDR3 DNA sequence: TGTGCCAGCAGAGGGGACCGCGACGAGCAGTACTTC.

The V gene is TRBV7-9, the J gene TRBJ2-5, with a weak D call TRBD2 (5 bases). Germline V CDR1 and CDR2: SEHNR, FQNEAQ (reference sequence). CDR3 size: 15 residues. V lost 3 bases and J lost 4, with 15 bases in between. CDR3 nucleotide sequence: TGTGCCAGCAGCTTTTGGCTAGCTATTGGAGAGACCCAGTACTTC. It specifies CASSFWLAIGETQYF.

V gene TRBV7-9 combines with J gene TRBJ1-2; 9 nucleotides agree with TRBD1. J was trimmed by 4 bases and V by 5 bases; bases with no gene match: 11. CDR1 is SEHNR, CDR2 FQNEAQ, per germline (reference sequence). The CDR3 runs to 16 residues. The CDR3 loop is CASSTTGTGLRYGYTF. The CDR3 region has the DNA TGTGCCAGCAGCACGACCGGGACAGGGTTGCGCTATGGCTACACCTTC. Drawing the rest from reference TRBV7-9 and TRBJ1-2, the complete variable domain is DTGVSQNPRHKITKRGQNVTFRCDPISEHNRLYWYRQTLGQGPEFLTYFQNEAQLEKSRLLSDRFSAERPKGSFSTLEIQRTEQGDSAMYLCASSTTGTGLRYGYTFGSGTRLTVV.

V gene TRBV5-1 combines with J gene TRBJ2-7, with D tentatively TRBD1 or TRBD2 (5 bases each). The V gene lost 0 bases and the J gene lost 4 bases, with 14 bases spanning the gap. The CDR3 is 15 amino acids. CDR1 is SGHRS and CDR2 is YFSETQ in the germline V gene. The CDR3 loop reads CASSLGGTWGYEQYF. CDR3 nucleotide sequence: TGCGCCAGCAGCTTGGGAGGGACCTGGGGTTACGAGCAGTACTTC.

This clone was counted once. The chain carries TRBV19 and TRBJ2-7; D ambiguous. Trimming took off 3 bases at V and 3 bases at J, with 12 bases between the two ends. The CDR3 covers 14 residues. CDR1 LNHDA and CDR2 SQIVND come from the germline V gene (reference sequence). For the CDR3, the DNA is TGTGCCAGTAGTATCTCTGACGGAAGCTACGAGCAGTACTTC. Translation: CASSISDGSYEQYF.

The CDR3 DNA follows: TGTGCCACCAGTACCGGAACAGGGATCAATCAGCCCCAGCATTTT. It specifies CATSTGTGINQPQHF. The chain carries TRBV15 and TRBJ1-5; TRBD1 might be the D (6 bases). The V and J ends lost 6 bases and 3 bases respectively, with 15 bases between them. CDR1 is LNHNV, CDR2 YYDKDF, per germline (reference sequence). This CDR3 region has 15 residues.

This clone was recorded only once. The chain carries TRBV30 and TRBJ1-4, with a weak D call TRBD1 (6 bases). V was trimmed by 4 bases and J by 8 bases, leaving 11 bases between them. Germline V gene data show CDR1 as GTSNPN and CDR2 as SVGIG (reference sequence). This CDR3 region has 12 residues. The CDR3 spells CAWNRDIEKLFF. DNA for the CDR3: TGTGCCTGGAACCGGGACATAGAAAAACTGTTTTTT.

The chain has TRBV28 and TRBJ2-7; 7 bases fit TRBD1. The CDR3 runs to 20 residues. V shed 5 bases, J shed 0 bases, and the junction held 22 bases outside the gene matches. Looked up from germline, CDR1 is MDHEN and CDR2 is SYDVKM. CDR3 sequence reads: CASSGMTGILSNGDSYEQYF. The CDR3, as DNA: TGTGCCAGCAGTGGCATGACAGGGATCTTATCAAACGGGGACTCCTACGAGCAGTACTTC.

The J gene is TRBJ2-1, the V gene TRBV6-4; 7 bases are shared with TRBD2. Germline V gene data show CDR1 as MRHNA and CDR2 as SNTAGT. The CDR3 is made up of 13 amino acids. Trimming took 7 bases from V and 2 from J; bases not matched to a gene: 2. Written as DNA, the CDR3 is TGTGCCAGCAAGGGAGGGCCCTACAATGAGCAGTTCTTC. Protein product: CASKGGPYNEQFF.

The CDR3 here is CASSLFSQGGAGELFF. CDR3 in DNA: TGTGCCAGCAGTTTATTTAGCCAGGGGGGGGCCGGGGAGCTGTTTTTT. The chain combines TRBV27 with TRBJ2-2, with D possibly called TRBD1 or TRBD2 (7 bases each). Between the trimmed V and J ends, which lost 1 base and 6 bases, there was a span of 15 bases. This CDR3 comprises 16 residues. Germline lookup yields CDR1 MNHEY and CDR2 SMNVEV (reference sequence).

A single count supports this clone. This rearrangement joins TRBV7-2 to TRBJ1-5, with 8 bases matching TRBD1. The CDR3 totals 15 residues. The V and J ends lost 5 bases and 1 base, in that order; junction bases with no gene match: 4. Germline CDR1 is SGHTA and CDR2 is FQGNSA. In nucleotides, the CDR3 is TGTGCCAGCAGCATAAACAGGGGGAGCAATCAGCCCCAGCATTTT. This gives the protein CASSINRGSNQPQHF.

CDR3 amino acids: CASRAGSTDTQYF. In DNA, the CDR3 is TGTGCCAGTCGAGCGGGAAGCACAGATACGCAGTATTTT. The chain is built from TRBV27 and TRBJ2-3; 7 bases are a match to TRBD2. The CDR3 is 13 amino acids. V lost 9 bases, J lost 0 bases, and 3 bases stayed unmatched. Germline-derived CDR1 and CDR2 are MNHEY and SMNVEV (reference sequence).